This T cell receptor beta chain appears in the sequencing data of a study of PD-L1 blockade in urothelial cancer. Background on the study: Dosed intravenously at 1,200 mg every 3 weeks, atezolizumab was initiated by patients at some point between 2012 and 2014. Before enrollment, 0 to 3 chemotherapy regimens had been given to patients. Specimens of blood held a median count of roughly 150,000 T cells.

Trimming took 2 bases from V and 5 from J, leaving 15 bases between them. This CDR3 region has 15 residues. CDR1 MNHNS and CDR2 SASEGT come from the germline V gene. Time point meaning: peripheral blood 6 weeks after treatment start. Sequencing was performed with immunoSEQ multiplex PCR; in TCRdb, only in-frame clones are kept and a portion is missing. The sample holds around 110,000 clones, approximately 90% seen once. The specimen comprised PBMCs, sampled around atezolizumab (anti-PD-L1) treatment. The source of this sequence is a man between 60 and 70 years old with urothelial cancer. The gene calls are TRBV6-1 and TRBJ2-5; D may be TRBD2 (5 bases). CDR3 loop: CASSEMPGVGETQYF. For the CDR3, the DNA is TGTGCCAGCAGTGAAATGCCCGGGGTTGGGGAGACCCAGTACTTC.